This T cell receptor beta chain was profiled in a study of T cells in Graves' hyperthyroidism and ophthalmopathy. In the case of this clonotype: A read error may explain this, as a much larger clone is one base away.

Hyperthyroidism was newly diagnosed in patients aged 18 to 65 (duration under 2 months). The diagnoses drew upon clinical symptoms, serum thyroxine and TRAb, thyroid ultrasound and orbital computed tomography. The V segment lost 7 bases and the J segment 3 bases; nucleotides outside the gene matches: 4. Germline CDR1 MNHEY, CDR2 SVGEGT. The CDR3 runs to 15 residues. The TCR beta CDR3 regions underwent amplification using RNA transcripts as the source. HTBI primers were used for first-round RT-PCR of the TCR CDR3. TCRdb passed the multiplex PCR reads through MiXCR, listing each CDR3 protein once. The sample gives 300,000 to 450,000 distinct CDR3 sequences, around 14% of which show up once; around a quarter is in the top ten.

The chain joins TRBV6-2 or TRBV6-3 to TRBJ2-2; TRBD2 matches at 11 bases. The sequenced sample consisted of blood. This TCR was recovered from a woman aged 18-29 years with Graves' hyperthyroidism that later progressed to Graves' ophthalmopathy. Here the CDR3 reads CASTPGLADTGELFF. The CDR3 nucleotides are TGTGCCAGCACCCCGGGACTAGCGGACACCGGGGAGCTGTTTTTT.